This note documents a single T cell receptor beta chain sequence. Its antigen is currently unknown. The CDR3 is made up of 16 amino acids. V dropped 5 bases and J dropped 5; count of bases not matched to a gene: 8. CDR1 and CDR2 (germline): MNHNS, SASEGT. These data come from a study of T cells in Graves' hyperthyroidism and ophthalmopathy. Across the study: Blood from the periphery was taken at initial diagnosis, before any treatment. Findings of the study overall: Blood also held most thyroid clonotypes expanded beyond 0.001. Patients with ophthalmopathy were separated from those with stable hyperthyroidism by a 13 V-J model.

Researchers took RNA transcripts and amplified the TCR beta CDR3 regions from them. The TCR CDR3 first-round RT-PCR relied on the HTBI primer set. From the multiplex PCR reads, TCRdb called clonotypes with MiXCR, one entry per CDR3 protein. Among 550,000 to 600,000 distinct CDR3 sequences listed, 14% were seen once. The rearrangement joins TRBV6-1 to TRBJ1-6, with 8 nucleotides matching TRBD1. What was sequenced was blood. The sequence was collected from a woman younger than 30 with Graves' ophthalmopathy. This chain's CDR3 is CASSFRTGSHNSPLHF. In nucleotides, the CDR3 is TGTGCCAGCAGTTTTCGGACAGGGAGCCATAATTCACCCCTCCACTTT.